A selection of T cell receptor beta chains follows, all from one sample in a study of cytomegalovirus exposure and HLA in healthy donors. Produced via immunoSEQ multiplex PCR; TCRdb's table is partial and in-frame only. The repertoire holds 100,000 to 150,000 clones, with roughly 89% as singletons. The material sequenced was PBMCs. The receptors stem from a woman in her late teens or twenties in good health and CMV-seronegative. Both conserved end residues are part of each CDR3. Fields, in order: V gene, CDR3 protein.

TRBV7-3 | CASSLTSGAQETQYF
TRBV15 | CATSGGRGVTQYF
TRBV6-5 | CASSSPDRVREQYF
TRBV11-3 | CASSLGGSSGSSYNEQFF
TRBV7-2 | CASSQPLLAGLTYEQYF
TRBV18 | CASSPLVSGANVLTF
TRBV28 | CASSSGTGGYEQYF
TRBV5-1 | CASSPPSADGTEAFF
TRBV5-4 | CASSRTSGGARTDTQYF
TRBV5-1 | CASSPRQANEKLFF
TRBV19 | CASIPYGTQRGGTYGYTF
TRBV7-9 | CASSLEMEDRQFF
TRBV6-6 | CASSYTTGDFEQYF
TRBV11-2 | CASSPRLAGGQETQYF
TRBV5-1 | CASSIQGDGDEQYF
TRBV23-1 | CASSQLSDRGRPYYEQYF
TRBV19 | CASSIRGNTIYF
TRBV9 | CASSPRLAGATDTQYF
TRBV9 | CASSPRWAGTMGEQFF
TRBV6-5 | CASRPGTGSGNTIYF
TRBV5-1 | CASSPLQGGLTEAFF
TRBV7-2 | CASSLALWGQGRNTEAFF
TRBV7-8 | CASSLSDEQYF
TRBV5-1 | CASSFGEGSAFNEKLFF
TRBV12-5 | CASGLTGSNEQYF
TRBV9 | CASSPQTVPTEAFF
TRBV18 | CASSPGTGVSPLHF
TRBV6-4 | CASSDTGTGTEAFF
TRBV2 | CASSGGLSSGGPQETQYF
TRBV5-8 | CASSLNRGTAYEQYF
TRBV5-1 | CASSRGTDFLSEQYF
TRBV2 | CASKDFNRGGGYTF
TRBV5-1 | CASSSRTGGRNGYTF
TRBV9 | CASSVGQISYNEQFF
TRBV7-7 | CASSYDRVVETQYF
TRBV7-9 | CASSPASDRAWSYEQYF
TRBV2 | CASSSGLTDTQYF
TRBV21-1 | CASFGQGEYNEQFF